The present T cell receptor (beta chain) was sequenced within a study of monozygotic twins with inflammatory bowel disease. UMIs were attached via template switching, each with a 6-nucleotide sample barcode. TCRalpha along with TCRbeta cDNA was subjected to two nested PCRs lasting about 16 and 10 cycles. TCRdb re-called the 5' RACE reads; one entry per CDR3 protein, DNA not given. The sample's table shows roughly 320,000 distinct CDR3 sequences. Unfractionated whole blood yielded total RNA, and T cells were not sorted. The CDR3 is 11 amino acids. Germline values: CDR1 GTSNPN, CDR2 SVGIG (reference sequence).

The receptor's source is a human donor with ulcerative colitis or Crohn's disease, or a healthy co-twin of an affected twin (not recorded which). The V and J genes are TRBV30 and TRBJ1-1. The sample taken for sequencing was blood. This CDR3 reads CAWRGQLEAFF.